Below, 3 T cell receptor beta chains from the same sample are listed, as sequenced in a study of T cell responses to AZD1222 COVID-19 vaccine. The repertoire was sequenced with immunoSEQ multiplex PCR; TCRdb's copy has only in-frame clones and lacks some. The data contain some 74,000 clones, around 90% of them singletons. The material sequenced was peripheral blood, taken 28 days after the second AZD1222 dose. The receptor set was obtained from an adult who received the AZD1222 COVID-19 vaccine.

The chain has TRBV9 and TRBJ1-6, with D uncertain. Trimming left V 4 bases short and J 7 bases short, with 15 bases between. Germline CDR1 is SGDLS and CDR2 is YYNGEE. This CDR3 comprises 15 residues. CDR3 region: CASSISGAVNSPLHF. CDR3 DNA sequence: TGTGCCAGCAGCATCTCAGGTGCGGTGAATTCACCCCTCCACTTT.

CDR3 nucleotides: TGTGCCAGCATAGGGGGGCTATCTTCCAACACCGGGGAGCTGTTTTTT. Residues: CASIGGLSSNTGELFF. The rearrangement joins TRBV2 to TRBJ2-2, with D perhaps given as TRBD1 or TRBD2 (6 bases each). This CDR3 has 16 amino acids. V lost 7 bases to trimming and J lost 2 bases, with 17 bases between them. Germline V gene sequence: CDR1 SNHLY, CDR2 FYNNEI.

This rearrangement joins TRBV5-4 to TRBJ2-1; unclear D gene. The CDR3 is 13 amino acids. V gave up 4 bases and J gave up 9 bases, with 14 bases separating them. Germline CDR1 and CDR2: SGHNT and YYREEE (reference sequence). CDR3 DNA sequence: TGTGCCAGCAGCCCCGGGTGGGCTGGTGAGCAGTTCTTC. It yields the protein CASSPGWAGEQFF.